The next 23 T cell receptor beta chains were all read from a single sample in a study of cytomegalovirus exposure and HLA in healthy donors. PCR was performed using 60 Vbeta and 13 Jbeta primers. TCRdb's table, derived via immunoSEQ multiplex PCR, lists solely in-frame clones and lacks some. The sample has 180,000 or so clones; around 80% are singletons. The material sequenced was PBMCs. These receptors all come from a man between 18 and 35 years old in good health and CMV-seronegative.

This chain uses TRBV6-5 with TRBJ2-3; D is perhaps TRBD1 (7 bases). The CDR3 has 16 residues. CDR1 and CDR2 (germline): MNHEY, SVGAGI. The V and J ends lost 2 bases and 7 bases respectively, with 19 bases between them. CDR3 nucleotides: TGTGCCAGCAGTTACGCGTCAGGGGGAGGATCCAATACGCAGTATTTT. Translated: CASSYASGGGSNTQYF.

The chain employs TRBV10-3 and TRBJ2-5; tentatively, D is TRBD1 (5 bases). The V end lost 3 bases, the J end lost 3 bases, and 8 bases lay between the germline ends. The CDR3 contains 13 residues. In germline, CDR1 is ENHRY, CDR2 SYGVKD. This CDR3 is CAISEGVEETQYF. The CDR3 DNA follows: TGTGCCATCAGTGAAGGGGTTGAAGAGACCCAGTACTTC.

This chain links TRBV4-3 with TRBJ2-7; D is ambiguous. CDR1 and CDR2 from the germline V gene are LGHNA and YSLEER. V was cut by 0 bases and J by 6 bases, with 9 bases left in between. The CDR3 contains 13 residues. In nucleotides, the CDR3 is TGCGCCAGCAGCCAAGACCCAGGTGTCGAGCAGTACTTC. Translated: CASSQDPGVEQYF.

The chain combines TRBV2 with TRBJ2-1; 8 nucleotides line up with TRBD1. V was pared by 1 base and J by 6 bases, with 11 bases of the junction left unmatched. Germline CDR1 is SNHLY and CDR2 is FYNNEI. This CDR3 region has 17 residues. The CDR3, as DNA: TGTGCCAGCAGTGAAGGGACAGGGCTTGGGGGAGGCAATGAGCAGTTCTTC. It specifies CASSEGTGLGGGNEQFF. The complete variable domain, with remaining parts taken from reference TRBV2 and TRBJ2-1, reads EPEVTQTPSHQVTQMGQEVILRCVPISNHLYFYWYRQILGQKVEFLVSFYNNEISEKSEIFDDQFSVERPDGSNFTLKIRSTKLEDSAMYFCASSEGTGLGGGNEQFFGPGTRLTVL.

The gene calls are TRBV18 and TRBJ2-7; possible D gene TRBD2, 5 bases. The V end was cut by 3 bases, the J end by 3 bases, with 21 bases between. CDR3 size: 17 residues. Per the germline V gene, CDR1 is KGHSH and CDR2 is LQKENI. The CDR3 region has the DNA TGTGCCAGCTCACCGACCGGCCCCACAGACTACTTCTACGAGCAGTACTTC. It specifies CASSPTGPTDYFYEQYF.

The chain has TRBV5-1 and TRBJ2-2, with 8 bases fitting TRBD2. Per the germline V gene, CDR1 is SGHRS and CDR2 is YFSETQ. CDR3 length equals 15 residues. V trimming: 7 bases; J trimming: 5 bases; junction bases outside the gene matches: 10. The CDR3 DNA reads TGCGCCAGCTCCCTCGGGGGGGGGCGAACCGGGGAGCTGTTTTTT. As protein: CASSLGGGRTGELFF.

This clone was detected only once. The chain employs TRBV7-9 and TRBJ1-1; D is perhaps TRBD1 (6 bases). From germline, CDR1 is SEHNR and CDR2 FQNEAQ (reference sequence). Trimming left V 3 bases short and J 10 bases short, with 15 bases between. The CDR3 loop spans 13 amino acids. The CDR3: CASSLAEGGGAFF. In nucleotides, the CDR3 is TGTGCCAGCAGCTTGGCGGAGGGGGGGGGAGCTTTCTTT.

Note on this clone: The same CDR3 can be traced to other DNA sequences in this sample. The chain combines TRBV20-1 with TRBJ1-4; D remains ambiguous. V gave up 1 base and J gave up 8 bases, with 5 bases separating them. The CDR3 has 11 amino acids. Germline values: CDR1 DFQATT, CDR2 SNEGSKA (reference sequence). The CDR3 nucleotides read TGCAGTGCTAGAGGCAGAGAAAAACTGTTTTTT. The encoded protein is CSARGREKLFF.

This clone was observed a few times. The CDR3 region is CASSSPDRGSYEQYF. CDR3 DNA sequence: TGTGCCAGCAGCTCACCCGACAGGGGGTCCTACGAGCAGTACTTC. The chain is built from TRBV7-9 and TRBJ2-7; the match to TRBD1 covers 9 bases. This CDR3 contains 15 residues. V shed 4 bases and J 1 base; nucleotides not matched to a gene: 5. Germline V gene data show CDR1 as SEHNR and CDR2 as FQNEAQ (reference sequence).

DNA for the CDR3: TGTGCCAGCAGCTTAAAAGGGGATGTTAGGCGCGGCGGCACCGGGGAGCTGTTTTTT. Translation: CASSLKGDVRRGGTGELFF. This rearrangement joins TRBV7-9 to TRBJ2-2; D is perhaps TRBD1 (5 bases). CDR1 SEHNR and CDR2 FQNEAQ come from the germline V gene (reference sequence). CDR3 length: 19 amino acids. Trimming left V 2 bases short and J 4 bases short, with 23 bases between.

This clone was found a few times. V gene TRBV30 combines with J gene TRBJ1-4; D might be TRBD1 (5 bases). Germline V gives CDR1 GTSNPN, CDR2 SVGIG (reference sequence). This CDR3 contains 13 residues. The germline V and J ends were trimmed by 2 bases and 7 bases, with 11 bases remaining between them. The CDR3 DNA reads TGTGCCTGGAGTCTAAGGGGTGGTGAAAAACTGTTTTTT. This encodes CAWSLRGGEKLFF.

The chain joins TRBV30 to TRBJ1-1; 7 positions match TRBD1. V was pared by 3 bases and J by 10 bases, with 5 bases of the junction left unmatched. The CDR3 is 11 residues long. Germline V gives CDR1 GTSNPN, CDR2 SVGIG (reference sequence). CDR3 in DNA: TGTGCCTGGAGGACAGGGTGTGGAGCTTTCTTT. Translating gives CAWRTGCGAFF.

Concerning this clone: One junction end disagrees with the germline gene, perhaps due to a read error. The chain recombines TRBV7-9 with TRBJ2-5; 10 bases match TRBD2. This CDR3 is 18 amino acids long. Germline values: CDR1 SEHNR, CDR2 FQNEAQ (reference sequence). The CDR3 sequence: CSSSLPRSSGGAGETQYF. CDR3 DNA sequence: TGTTCCAGCAGCTTACCCAGATCAAGCGGGGGGGCTGGAGAGACCCAGTACTTC.

This chain uses TRBV29-1 with TRBJ1-1; 10 bases are shared with TRBD1. V was clipped by 6 bases and J by 6 bases; unmatched bases: 4. Looked up from germline, CDR1 is SQVTM and CDR2 is ANQGSEA. This CDR3 has 12 amino acids. The CDR3 coding sequence is TGCAGCGTAGGAGACAGGGGGCCTGAAGCTTTCTTT. Protein product: CSVGDRGPEAFF.

The genes are TRBV13 and TRBJ2-7; 8 bases fit TRBD1. CDR1 and CDR2 from the germline V gene are PRHDT and FYEKMQ (reference sequence). This CDR3 comprises 14 residues. J was trimmed by 3 bases and V by 6 bases; bases with no gene match: 7. The DNA of the CDR3 is TGTGCCAGCAGGACGACAGGGGAGGTCTACGAGCAGTACTTC. Amino acids: CASRTTGEVYEQYF.

This chain joins TRBV7-9 and TRBJ2-7; D not certain. This CDR3 contains 12 residues. CDR1 and CDR2 (germline): SEHNR, FQNEAQ (reference sequence). V lost 4 bases and J 6 bases, leaving 10 bases between the germline ends. CDR3 amino acids: CASSSLGPEQYF. The CDR3 DNA sequence: TGTGCCAGCAGCTCTCTAGGCCCCGAGCAGTACTTC.

V gene TRBV6-5 combines with J gene TRBJ2-3; 7 bases are shared with TRBD1. There are 14 residues in the CDR3. Germline V gene sequence: CDR1 MNHEY, CDR2 SVGAGI. J was trimmed by 5 bases and V by 2 bases; bases with no gene match: 4. CDR3 residues: CASSYRGRVDTQYF. CDR3 bases: TGTGCCAGCAGTTACAGGGGGCGGGTAGATACGCAGTATTTT.

This sequence joins TRBV5-6 and TRBJ2-7; 10 nucleotides align to TRBD1. The CDR3 covers 14 residues. Germline CDR1 and CDR2: SGHDT and YYEEEE. V lost 4 bases, J lost 3 bases, and 4 bases stayed unmatched. CDR3 region: CASSRWDRGYEQYF. The CDR3, as DNA: TGTGCCAGCAGCCGATGGGACAGGGGCTACGAGCAGTACTTC.

The chain couples TRBV4-3 to TRBJ1-3; a weak D match, TRBD1 (5 bases). The CDR3 is 17 residues long. V lost 2 bases and J 0 bases, leaving 14 bases between the germline ends. Germline CDR1 and CDR2: LGHNA and YSLEER. CDR3 in DNA: TGCGCCAGCAGCCAATTTACAGGTCCGAGCTCTGGAAACACCATATATTTT. Amino acids: CASSQFTGPSSGNTIYF.

The rearrangement links TRBV30 to TRBJ2-7; D gene uncertain. The CDR3 loop spans 13 amino acids. Germline assignment: CDR1 GTSNPN and CDR2 SVGIG (reference sequence). V was trimmed by 4 bases and J by 1 base, leaving 11 bases between them. The CDR3 DNA reads as TGTGCCTGGAAATCCCCGGTTTCCTACGAGCAGTACTTC. This translates into CAWKSPVSYEQYF.

The chain links TRBV5-4 to TRBJ2-7; 9 bases line up with TRBD1. This CDR3 contains 16 residues. CDR1 and CDR2 from the germline V gene are SGHNT and YYREEE (reference sequence). J was trimmed by 1 base and V by 4 bases; bases with no gene match: 9. DNA of the CDR3: TGTGCCAGCAGCGCAGACCGGGGACAGGGATCCTACGAGCAGTACTTC. This gives the protein CASSADRGQGSYEQYF.

This chain links TRBV4-3 with TRBJ2-7, with D unclear. Germline V gives CDR1 LGHNA, CDR2 YSLEER. V gave up 1 base and J gave up 4 bases, with 8 bases separating them. The CDR3 has 13 residues. CDR3: CASSQGWQYEQYF. The CDR3, as DNA: TGCGCCAGCAGCCAAGGCTGGCAGTACGAGCAGTACTTC.

The chain joins TRBV9 to TRBJ2-7, with D possibly TRBD2 on 5 matching bases. The CDR3 length is 15 residues. The V end was cut by 0 bases, the J end by 1 base, with 11 bases between. CDR1 and CDR2 (germline): SGDLS, YYNGEE. For the CDR3, the DNA is TGTGCCAGCAGCGTAGGGTATGCGGGTTCCTACGAGCAGTACTTC. Protein product: CASSVGYAGSYEQYF.